This T cell receptor (beta chain) emerged from a study of brain metastases from non-small cell lung cancer. Sequenced by immunoSEQ multiplex PCR; TCRdb stores in-frame clones only, minus some. The profile covers about 2,500 clones, with approximately 86% appearing a single time and around 5.9% taken by the ten largest. General observations from the study: Fewer infiltrating T cells were found in brain metastases than primaries. Compared with their matched primary tumors, roughly 64% of brain metastases showed expanded T-cell clones.

V was pared by 1 base and J by 5 bases, with 10 bases of the junction left unmatched. From germline, CDR1 is SEHNR and CDR2 FQNEAQ (reference sequence). CDR3 size: 17 residues. On this clone itself: Antigen specificity is unknown.

The rearrangement uses TRBV7-9 and TRBJ2-1; 8 nucleotides match TRBD2. This TCR derives from a donor at least 40 years old with non-small cell lung cancer. Sequenced material: primary lung tumor tissue. This CDR3 is CASSLEWTGGPHNEQFF. As DNA, the CDR3 is TGTGCCAGCAGCTTAGAGTGGACGGGAGGGCCCCACAATGAGCAGTTCTTC. Supplemented by reference TRBV7-9 and TRBJ2-1, the full variable domain reads DTGVSQNPRHKITKRGQNVTFRCDPISEHNRLYWYRQTLGQGPEFLTYFQNEAQLEKSRLLSDRFSAERPKGSFSTLEIQRTEQGDSAMYLCASSLEWTGGPHNEQFFGPGTRLTVL.